This entry lists 8 T cell receptor beta chains sequenced from one sample in a study of molecular identifiers for immune sequencing clone quantification. TCRdb re-called the PCR reads through MiXCR, storing one row per CDR3 protein. The sample lists around 300,000 distinct CDR3 sequences, 24% occurring once. Sequences were obtained from naive CD8+ T cells from blood, with Jurkat cell RNA spiked in. As for subset: FACS-sorted CD8+CD4-CCR7+CD45RA+ naive T cells. These receptors came from a human donor in good health. Some libraries in this study had Jurkat cell RNA spiked in.

This clonotype was detected ten times or more. The chain uses TRBV29-1 and TRBJ2-3; 7 bases line up with TRBD1. The CDR3 sequence is 16 residues long. CDR1 and CDR2 (germline): SQVTM, ANQGSEA. After removal of 7 bases from V and 0 bases from J, the junction contained 13 bases not matched to a gene. CDR3 residues: CSGLGQRNPSTDTQYF. CDR3 DNA: TGCAGCGGATTGGGACAGCGAAATCCTAGCACAGATACGCAGTATTTT.

This clonotype was observed many times. The J gene is TRBJ2-7, the V gene TRBV7-9, with D perhaps TRBD1 (6 bases). V lost 4 bases to trimming and J lost 2 bases, with 6 bases between them. Per germline, CDR1 SEHNR and CDR2 FQNEAQ (reference sequence). CDR3 length: 12 amino acids. DNA for the CDR3: TGTGCCAGCAGCTACAGGGCCTACGAGCAGTACTTC. This sequence encodes CASSYRAYEQYF.

This clonotype has more than one count but fewer than ten. This chain joins TRBV7-8 and TRBJ1-1, with TRBD1 as a possible D gene (5 bases). The CDR3 covers 17 residues. Germline CDR1 SGHVS, CDR2 FQNEAQ. The V and J ends lost 2 bases and 0 bases respectively, with 16 bases between them. The CDR3 region is CASSLNRDGALNTEAFF. The CDR3 DNA reads as TGTGCCAGCAGCTTAAACCGGGACGGAGCTTTGAACACTGAAGCTTTCTTT.

In regard to this clonotype: Possible read error: a much larger clone is one base away. This chain joins TRBV9 and TRBJ2-1; 10 nucleotides line up with TRBD2. J gave up 10 bases and V 0 bases, and 7 bases lay outside the gene matches. Germline V CDR1 and CDR2: SGDLS, YYNGEE. The CDR3 covers 15 residues. The CDR3 region has the DNA TGTGCCAGCAGCGTAGGAGATCTAGCGGGGGAGGAGCAGTTCTTC. Translation gives CASSVGDLAGEEQFF.

The J gene is TRBJ2-2, the V gene TRBV30, with D perhaps being TRBD1 or TRBD2 (5 bases each). Deletions cut 5 bases from V and 3 bases from J, with 16 bases between. The CDR3 loop spans 15 amino acids. Looked up from germline, CDR1 is GTSNPN and CDR2 is SVGIG (reference sequence). CDR3 sequence: CAWSSPGTHTGELFF. The CDR3, as DNA: TGTGCCTGGTCGTCTCCCGGGACCCACACCGGGGAGCTGTTTTTT.

Comment on this clonotype: A much more abundant neighbour one base away suggests this may be a read error. The chain recombines TRBV7-9 with TRBJ1-1; TRBD1 matches 10 bases. V was clipped by 6 bases and J by 9 bases; unmatched bases: 10. The germline V gene has CDR1 SEHNR and CDR2 FQNEAQ (reference sequence). The CDR3 totals 14 residues. Here the CDR3 DNA reads TGTGCCAGCAGGTGGGACAGGGGAGGTACTAAAGCTTTCTTT. Protein sequence: CASRWDRGGTKAFF.

This clonotype was counted many times. The rearrangement uses TRBV7-9 and TRBJ2-3; the D gene is possibly TRBD2 (5 bases). This CDR3 is built from 15 residues. V gave up 5 bases and J gave up 4 bases, with 16 bases separating them. Looked up from germline, CDR1 is SEHNR and CDR2 is FQNEAQ (reference sequence). The CDR3 coding sequence is TGTGCCAGCAGCCCGAGGGCGATAATCGCAGATACGCAGTATTTT. The encoded protein is CASSPRAIIADTQYF.

The table lists this clonotype with many counts. The rearrangement links TRBV7-8 to TRBJ2-7; the match to TRBD2 covers 10 bases. The germline gives CDR1 SGHVS, CDR2 FQNEAQ. The CDR3 is 16 residues long. V trimming: 1 base; J trimming: 0 bases; junction bases outside the gene matches: 3. CDR3 in DNA: TGTGCCAGCAGCTTAGATCCTAGCGGGGGCTCCTACGAGCAGTACTTC. This gives the protein CASSLDPSGGSYEQYF.